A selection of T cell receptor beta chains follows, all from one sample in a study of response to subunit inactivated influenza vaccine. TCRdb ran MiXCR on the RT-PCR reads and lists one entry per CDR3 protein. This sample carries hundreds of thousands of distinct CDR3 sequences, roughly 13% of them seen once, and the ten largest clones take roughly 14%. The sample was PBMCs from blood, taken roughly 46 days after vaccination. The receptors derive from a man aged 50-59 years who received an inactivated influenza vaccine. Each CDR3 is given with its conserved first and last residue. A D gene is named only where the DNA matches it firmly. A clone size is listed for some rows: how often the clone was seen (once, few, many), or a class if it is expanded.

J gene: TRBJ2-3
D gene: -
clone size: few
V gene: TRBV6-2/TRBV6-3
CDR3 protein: CASSYSIGLSESTDTQYF
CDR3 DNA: TGTGCCAGCAGTTACTCGATCGGCCTTTCAGAGAGCACAGATACGCAGTATTTT

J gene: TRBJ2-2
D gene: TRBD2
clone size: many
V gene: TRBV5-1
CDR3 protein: CASSLSLADTGELFF
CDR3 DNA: TGCGCCAGCAGCTTGTCGCTAGCGGACACCGGGGAGCTGTTTTTT

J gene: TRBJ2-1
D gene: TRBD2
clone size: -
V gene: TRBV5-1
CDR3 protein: CASSQLARDMNEQFF
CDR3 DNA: TGCGCCAGCAGCCAACTAGCGAGGGATATGAATGAGCAGTTCTTC

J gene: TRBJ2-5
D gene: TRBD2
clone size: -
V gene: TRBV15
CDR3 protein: CATSRGLAGTQETQYF
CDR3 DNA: TGTGCCACCAGCAGGGGACTAGCGGGGACCCAAGAGACCCAGTACTTC

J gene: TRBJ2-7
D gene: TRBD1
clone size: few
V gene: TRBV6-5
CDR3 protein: CASSYAPGTGHHEQYF
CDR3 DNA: TGTGCCAGCAGTTACGCCCCCGGGACAGGGCACCACGAGCAGTACTTC

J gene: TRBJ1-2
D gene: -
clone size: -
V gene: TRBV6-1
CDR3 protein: CASSLQGTHSYGYTF
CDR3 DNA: TGTGCCAGCAGTCTGCAGGGAACGCATTCGTATGGCTACACCTTC

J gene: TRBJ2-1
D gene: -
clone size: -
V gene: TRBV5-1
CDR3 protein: CASSLWRGQNYNEQFF
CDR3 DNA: TGCGCCAGCAGCTTGTGGAGGGGCCAAAATTACAATGAGCAGTTCTTC

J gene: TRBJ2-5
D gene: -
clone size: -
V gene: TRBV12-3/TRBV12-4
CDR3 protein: CASTPPGAKETQYF
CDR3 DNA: TGTGCCAGCACCCCCCCGGGGGCGAAAGAGACCCAGTACTTC

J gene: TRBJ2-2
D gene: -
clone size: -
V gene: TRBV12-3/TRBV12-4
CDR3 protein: CASSKTGTITGELFF
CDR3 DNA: TGTGCCAGCAGTAAAACCGGGACGATCACCGGGGAGCTGTTTTTT

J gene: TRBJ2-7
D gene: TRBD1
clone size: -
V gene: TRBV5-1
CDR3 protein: CASSLTQGAYEQYF
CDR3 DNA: TGCGCCAGCAGCTTGACACAGGGGGCCTACGAGCAGTACTTC

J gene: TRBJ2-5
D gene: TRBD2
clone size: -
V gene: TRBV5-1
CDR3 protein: CASSLGTSGDKETQYF
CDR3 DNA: TGCGCCAGCAGCCTTGGGACTAGCGGGGATAAAGAGACCCAGTACTTC

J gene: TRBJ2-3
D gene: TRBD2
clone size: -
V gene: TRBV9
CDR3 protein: CASSVEGTSGGRNTQYF
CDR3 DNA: TGTGCCAGCAGCGTAGAAGGGACTAGCGGAGGAAGGAATACGCAGTATTTT

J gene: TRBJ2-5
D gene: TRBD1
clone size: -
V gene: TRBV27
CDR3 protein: CASSHGPGTAPETQYF
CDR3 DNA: TGTGCCAGCAGCCACGGCCCCGGGACAGCCCCAGAGACCCAGTACTTC

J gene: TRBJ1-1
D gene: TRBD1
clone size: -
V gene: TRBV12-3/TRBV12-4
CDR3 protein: CASSFFLRDRGEAFF
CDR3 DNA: TGTGCCAGCAGTTTTTTCCTCCGGGACAGGGGTGAGGCTTTCTTT

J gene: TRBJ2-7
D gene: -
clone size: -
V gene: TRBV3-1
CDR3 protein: CASSPPGSGSEQYF
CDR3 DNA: TGTGCCAGCAGCCCTCCCGGGTCGGGTAGCGAGCAGTACTTC

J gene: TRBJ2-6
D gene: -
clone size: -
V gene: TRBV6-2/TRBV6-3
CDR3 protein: CASSAYSTSGANVLTF
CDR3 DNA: TGTGCCAGCAGTGCCTACTCGACCTCTGGGGCCAACGTCCTGACTTTC

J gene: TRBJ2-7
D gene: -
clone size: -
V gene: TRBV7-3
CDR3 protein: CASSLAGSNEQYF
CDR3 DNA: TGTGCCAGCAGCTTAGCGGGTAGCAACGAGCAGTACTTC

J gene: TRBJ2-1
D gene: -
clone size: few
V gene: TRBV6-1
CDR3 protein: CASSPTRIISYNEQFF
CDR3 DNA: TGTGCCAGCAGCCCTACTAGGATTATTTCCTACAATGAGCAGTTCTTC

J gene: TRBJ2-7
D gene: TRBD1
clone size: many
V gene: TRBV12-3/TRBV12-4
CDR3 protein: CASSPTGAGDEQYF
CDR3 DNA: TGTGCCAGCAGCCCGACAGGGGCCGGGGACGAGCAGTACTTC

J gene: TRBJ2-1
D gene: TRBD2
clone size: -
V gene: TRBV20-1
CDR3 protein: CRARAPGLAAYYEQFF
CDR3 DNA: TGCAGGGCTAGAGCACCGGGACTAGCGGCCTACTATGAGCAGTTCTTC

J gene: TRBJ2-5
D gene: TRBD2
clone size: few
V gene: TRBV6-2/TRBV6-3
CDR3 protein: CASLAGGPLGTQYF
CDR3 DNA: TGTGCCAGCCTAGCGGGGGGGCCCCTGGGGACCCAGTACTTC

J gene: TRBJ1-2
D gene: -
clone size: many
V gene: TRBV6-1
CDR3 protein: CASSRHGGINYGYTF
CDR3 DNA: TGTGCCAGCAGCCGTCACGGGGGGATTAACTATGGCTACACCTTC

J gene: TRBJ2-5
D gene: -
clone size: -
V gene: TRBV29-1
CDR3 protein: CSVAGRSIRTQYF
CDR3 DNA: TGCAGCGTTGCCGGACGGTCCATTCGAACCCAGTACTTC

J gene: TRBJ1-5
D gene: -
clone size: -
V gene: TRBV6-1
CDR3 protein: CASGSVNQPQHF
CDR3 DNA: TGTGCCAGCGGGTCGGTTAATCAGCCCCAGCATTTT

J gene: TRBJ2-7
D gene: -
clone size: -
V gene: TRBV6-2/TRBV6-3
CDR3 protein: CASSQSGTPSRREQYF
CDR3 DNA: TGTGCCAGCAGTCAGTCCGGGACCCCCTCCAGGAGGGAGCAGTACTTC

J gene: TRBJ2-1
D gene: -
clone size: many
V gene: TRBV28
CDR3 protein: CASSSVAGYNEQFF
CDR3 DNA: TGTGCCAGCAGCTCGGTGGCGGGATACAATGAGCAGTTCTTC

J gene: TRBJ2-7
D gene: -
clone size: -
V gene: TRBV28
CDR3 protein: CASSPIPLDSIYEQYF
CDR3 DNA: TGTGCCAGCAGTCCGATCCCCCTGGACAGCATCTACGAGCAGTACTTC

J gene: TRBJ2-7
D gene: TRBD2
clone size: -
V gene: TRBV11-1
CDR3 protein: CASSLALVYSSGRYEQYF
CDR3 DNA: TGTGCCAGCAGCTTAGCCTTGGTTTACTCTAGCGGGAGGTACGAGCAGTACTTC

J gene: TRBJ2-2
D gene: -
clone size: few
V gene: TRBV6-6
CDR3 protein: CASAGKNTGELFF
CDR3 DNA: TGTGCCAGTGCGGGGAAGAACACCGGGGAGCTGTTTTTT

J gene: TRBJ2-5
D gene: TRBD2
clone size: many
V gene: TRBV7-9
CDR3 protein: CASSLGLAGAGQYF
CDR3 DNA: TGTGCCAGCAGCTTAGGACTAGCGGGGGCCGGCCAGTACTTC

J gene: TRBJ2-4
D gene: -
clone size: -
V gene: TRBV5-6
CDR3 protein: CASSRWEGVVGNIQYF
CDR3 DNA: TGTGCCAGCAGCCGGTGGGAAGGAGTAGTGGGGAACATTCAGTACTTC

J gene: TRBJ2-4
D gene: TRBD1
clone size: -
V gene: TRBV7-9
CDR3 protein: CASCFEGQGDIQYF
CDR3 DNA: TGTGCCAGCTGCTTTGAGGGACAGGGGGACATTCAGTACTTC

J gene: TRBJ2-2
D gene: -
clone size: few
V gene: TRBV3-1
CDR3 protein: CASSQQGIGELFF
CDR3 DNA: TGTGCCAGCAGCCAGCAGGGAATCGGGGAGCTGTTTTTT

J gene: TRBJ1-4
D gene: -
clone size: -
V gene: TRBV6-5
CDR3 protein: CASSYREGPEKLFF
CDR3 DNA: TGTGCCAGCAGTTATCGGGAGGGCCCTGAAAAACTGTTTTTT

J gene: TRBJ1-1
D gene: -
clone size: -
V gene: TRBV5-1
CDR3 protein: CASSWTLNTEAFF
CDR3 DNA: TGCGCCAGCAGCTGGACCTTGAACACTGAAGCTTTCTTT

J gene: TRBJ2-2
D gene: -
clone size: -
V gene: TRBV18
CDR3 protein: CASSPKAGNTGELFF
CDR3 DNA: TGTGCCAGCTCACCAAAGGCGGGGAACACCGGGGAGCTGTTTTTT

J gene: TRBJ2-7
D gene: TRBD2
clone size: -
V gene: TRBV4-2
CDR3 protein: CASSQDLAGGFYEQYF
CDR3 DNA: TGTGCCAGCAGCCAAGATCTAGCGGGCGGATTCTACGAGCAGTACTTC

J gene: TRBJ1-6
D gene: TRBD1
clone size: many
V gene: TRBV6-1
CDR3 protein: CASRHGTGAYEAPLHF
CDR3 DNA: TGTGCCAGCAGACACGGGACAGGGGCTTACGAAGCACCCCTCCACTTT

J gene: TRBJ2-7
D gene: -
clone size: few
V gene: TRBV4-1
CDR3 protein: CASSQWEAYEQYF
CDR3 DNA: TGCGCCAGCAGCCAATGGGAAGCCTACGAGCAGTACTTC

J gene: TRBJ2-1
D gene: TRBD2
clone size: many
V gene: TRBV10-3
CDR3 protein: CAISPSSGSWNEQFF
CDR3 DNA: TGTGCCATCAGTCCCTCTAGCGGGAGTTGGAATGAGCAGTTCTTC

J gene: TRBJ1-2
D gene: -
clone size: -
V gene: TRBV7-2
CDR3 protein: CASSPKGGGYTF
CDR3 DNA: TGTGCCAGCAGCCCAAAAGGAGGCGGCTACACCTTC

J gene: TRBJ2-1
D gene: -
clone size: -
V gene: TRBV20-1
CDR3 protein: CSALPSSTGGQFF
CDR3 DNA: TGCAGTGCTCTCCCATCTTCTACCGGAGGGCAGTTCTTC

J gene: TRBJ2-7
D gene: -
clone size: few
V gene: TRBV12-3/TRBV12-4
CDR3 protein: CASKRTGAYEQYF
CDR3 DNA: TGTGCCAGCAAACGGACGGGAGCCTACGAGCAGTACTTC

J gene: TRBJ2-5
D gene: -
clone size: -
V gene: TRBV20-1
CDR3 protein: CSARIPLGGQETQYF
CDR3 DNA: TGCAGTGCTAGGATCCCTTTGGGCGGCCAAGAGACCCAGTACTTC

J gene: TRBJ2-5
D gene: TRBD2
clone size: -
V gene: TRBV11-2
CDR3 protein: CASSLTSGSSETQYF
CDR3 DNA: TGTGCCAGCAGCTTAACCAGCGGGAGTTCTGAGACCCAGTACTTC

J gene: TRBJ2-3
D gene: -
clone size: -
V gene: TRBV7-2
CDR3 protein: CASNKGRLDTQYF
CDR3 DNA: TGTGCCAGCAACAAGGGACGGCTAGATACGCAGTATTTT

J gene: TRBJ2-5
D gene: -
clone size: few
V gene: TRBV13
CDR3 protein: CASSTRGRQETQYF
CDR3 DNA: TGTGCCAGCAGCACCAGGGGACGGCAGGAGACCCAGTACTTC

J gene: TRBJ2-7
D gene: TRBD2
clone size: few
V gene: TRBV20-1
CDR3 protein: CSAQGGASGMYEQYF
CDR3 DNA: TGCAGTGCTCAGGGGGGGGCTAGCGGGATGTACGAGCAGTACTTC

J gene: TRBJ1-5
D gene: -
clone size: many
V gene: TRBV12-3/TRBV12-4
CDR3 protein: CASSLMGGSDQPQHF
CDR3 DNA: TGTGCCAGCAGCCTGATGGGTGGGAGTGATCAGCCCCAGCATTTT

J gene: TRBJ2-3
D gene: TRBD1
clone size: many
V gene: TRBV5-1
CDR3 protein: CASSLGGTGVTDTQYF
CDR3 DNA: TGCGCCAGCAGCTTGGGCGGGACAGGAGTTACAGATACGCAGTATTTT

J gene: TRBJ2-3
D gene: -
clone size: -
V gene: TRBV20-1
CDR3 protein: CSAPRTGGADTQYF
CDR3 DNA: TGCAGTGCTCCCCGGACAGGAGGGGCAGATACGCAGTATTTT

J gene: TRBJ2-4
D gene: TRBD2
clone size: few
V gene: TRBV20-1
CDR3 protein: CSASLTGGGLAKNIQYF
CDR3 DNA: TGCAGTGCTAGCCTAACGGGAGGGGGTTTAGCCAAAAACATTCAGTACTTC

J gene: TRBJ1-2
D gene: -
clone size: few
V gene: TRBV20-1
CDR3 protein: CSANRVSNYGYTF
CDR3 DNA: TGCAGTGCCAACAGGGTGTCTAACTATGGCTACACCTTC

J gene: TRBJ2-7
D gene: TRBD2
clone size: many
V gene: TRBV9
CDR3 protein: CASSVGLAAYEQYF
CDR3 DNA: TGTGCCAGCAGCGTAGGACTAGCGGCTTACGAGCAGTACTTC

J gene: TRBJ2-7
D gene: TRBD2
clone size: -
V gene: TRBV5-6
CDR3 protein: CASSLPGLGHEQYF
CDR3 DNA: TGTGCCAGCAGCTTGCCGGGACTAGGGCACGAGCAGTACTTC

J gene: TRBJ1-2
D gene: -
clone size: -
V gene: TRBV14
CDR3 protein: CASSQARTDGYTF
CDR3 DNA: TGTGCCAGCAGCCAAGCTCGCACGGATGGCTACACCTTC

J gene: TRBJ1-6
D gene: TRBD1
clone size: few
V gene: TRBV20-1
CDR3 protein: CSARETGEPPLHF
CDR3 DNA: TGCAGTGCTAGAGAAACAGGGGAACCACCCCTCCACTTT